Listed below are T cell receptor beta chains from one sample, sequenced in a study of T cells in localized non-small cell lung cancer. Profiling relied on immunoSEQ multiplex PCR, and the TCRdb table lists in-frame clones only, not all of them. The data show around 1,500 clones, approximately 30% seen once. Sequences were derived from normal lung tissue next to the tumor, sampled before any cancer treatment. These receptors came from an older male donor with stage I squamous cell lung carcinoma. Both conserved end residues are part of each CDR3. The D gene is left open where the match is weak. Size values are once, few and many counts, or a class for expanded clones, and some rows have none.

clone_size j_call v_call d_call cdr3_nt cdr3_aa
few TRBJ2-5 TRBV11-3 TRBD1 TGTGCCAGCAACACCGGGACAGGGGCCAGTGTCACCCAGTACTTC CASNTGTGASVTQYF
NA TRBJ2-1 TRBV7-5 NA NA CVRSLMVASGSLPYNEQFF
medium-sized TRBJ2-3 TRBV11-3 TRBD2 TGTGCCAGCAGCTTATCGTCTAGCGGGAGTTTTACAGATACGCAGTATTTT CASSLSSSGSFTDTQYF
few TRBJ2-5 TRBV6-8 TRBD1 TGTGCCAGCAGTCACTGGACAGGGGGCGCTGAGGAGACCCAGTACTTC CASSHWTGGAEETQYF
large TRBJ2-7 TRBV29-1 TRBD1 TGCAGCGTCACGACAGGGGGCTCCTACGAGCAGTACTTC CSVTTGGSYEQYF
NA TRBJ2-2 TRBV28 NA TGTGCCAGCAGACCGACAGATTTGAACACCGGGGAGCTGTTTTTT CASRPTDLNTGELFF
NA TRBJ1-2 TRBV30 NA TGTGCCTGGAGAGAGACAGGAGGAACCTATGGTTACACCTTC CAWRETGGTYGYTF
few TRBJ2-2 TRBV6-8 NA TGTGCCATCAGTCCTCTGACTACCTCGAGCACCGGGGAGCTGTTTTTT CAISPLTTSSTGELFF
once TRBJ1-1 TRBV19 TRBD1 TGTGCCAGTAGTATAGGGACAGGGAACACTGAAGCTTTCTTT CASSIGTGNTEAFF
medium-sized TRBJ2-1 TRBV11-3 NA TGTGCCAGCAGCTTGGACGCCGGAGAGATCTACAATGAGCAGTTCTTC CASSLDAGEIYNEQFF
NA TRBJ2-1 TRBV30 TRBD2 TGTGCCTGGAGTGTTGGCGGGAGCTCCTACAATGAGCAGTTCTTC CAWSVGGSSYNEQFF
few TRBJ2-1 TRBV6-1 NA TGTGCCAGCAGTGAAGCGCGAACTAGCCTCACGGCATGGAATGAGCAGTTCTTC CASSEARTSLTAWNEQFF
few TRBJ2-2 TRBV11-3 TRBD2 TGTGCCAGCAGCCGAGGACTAGCGGGAGCCACCGGGGAGCTGTTTTTT CASSRGLAGATGELFF
NA TRBJ1-2 TRBV25-1 TRBD1 TGTGCCAGCAGTGATGGGGACAGGGGAGGTGGCTACACCTTC CASSDGDRGGGYTF
NA TRBJ1-4 TRBV5-1 TRBD1 TGCGCCAGCAGCCCCGGACAGGGCCCTAATGAAAAACTGTTTTTT CASSPGQGPNEKLFF
NA TRBJ2-2 TRBV6-8 NA TGTGCCAGCAGCTTCTTAAGGAGCATAACCGGGGAGCTGTTTTTT CASSFLRSITGELFF
NA TRBJ2-3 TRBV18 NA TGTGCCAGCTCACCACCGACTCGAACAGATACGCAGTATTTT CASSPPTRTDTQYF
few TRBJ1-1 TRBV11-3 TRBD1 TGTGCCAGCAGCTTAAGGACAGGGTACGACACTGAAGCTTTCTTT CASSLRTGYDTEAFF
NA TRBJ1-1 TRBV18 NA TGTGCCAGCTCATCAAAAACCACTGAAGCTTTCTTT CASSSKTTEAFF
medium-sized TRBJ1-1 TRBV6-8 NA TGTGCCAGCAGTCAACAGGGCTACACTGAAGCTTTCTTT CASSQQGYTEAFF
medium-sized TRBJ2-5 TRBV9 TRBD1 TGTGCCAGCAGCGTATGGGCAGGGGGCCCACAAGAGACCCAGTACTTC CASSVWAGGPQETQYF
few TRBJ1-1 TRBV28 NA TGTGCCAGCAGTCCAGGCCCCTGGGGGAGATGGAACACTGAAGCTTTCTTT CASSPGPWGRWNTEAFF
NA TRBJ2-5 TRBV15 NA TGTGCCACCAGCAGAGATAGGGAAGGGGGCCAAGAGACCCAGTACTTC CATSRDREGGQETQYF
NA TRBJ2-7 TRBV28 NA TGTGCCAGCAGTTTCTCTGACTCCTACGAGCAGTACTTC CASSFSDSYEQYF
few TRBJ2-1 TRBV12-5 NA TGTGCTAGTGGTTTGAGGGAATACAATGAGCAGTTCTTC CASGLREYNEQFF
NA TRBJ2-1 TRBV19 NA TGTGCCAGTAGCACACAGGTACTCAGTGAGCAGTTCTTC CASSTQVLSEQFF
NA TRBJ1-5 TRBV6-8 TRBD1 TGTGCCAGCAGTGTGGGACAGAATCAGCCCCAGCATTTT CASSVGQNQPQHF
large TRBJ2-2 TRBV9 NA TGTGCCAGCAGCGTAGGGGGCACCGGGGAGCTGTTTTTT CASSVGGTGELFF
NA TRBJ2-3 TRBV11-3 TRBD2 TGTGCCAGCAGCCTCCTAGCGGCGGTGACAGATACGCAGTATTTT CASSLLAAVTDTQYF
NA TRBJ1-1 TRBV6-7 NA TGTGCCACACAGGGGAACACTGAAGCTTTCTTT CATQGNTEAFF
few TRBJ2-1 TRBV9 TRBD1 TGTGCCAGCAGCGTAGACGACAGGGAATCCAATAAGCAGTTCTTC CASSVDDRESNKQFF
medium-sized TRBJ1-1 TRBV11-3 NA TGTGCCAGCAGCCCGCAGTGGGAGGGGTACACTGAAGCTTTCTTT CASSPQWEGYTEAFF
NA TRBJ2-1 TRBV19 NA TGTGCCAGTAGTATAGATGGTAGCGGAGAGTACAATGAGCAGTTCTTC CASSIDGSGEYNEQFF
few TRBJ2-3 TRBV9 TRBD2 TGTGCCAGCAGCTGGACTAGCGGGGGCACAGATACGCAGTATTTT CASSWTSGGTDTQYF
NA TRBJ1-4 TRBV14 NA TGTGCCAGCAGCCTAAGAGCTTTTTCCACGGCAACTAATGAAAAACTGTTTTTT CASSLRAFSTATNEKLFF
NA TRBJ2-5 TRBV28 NA TGTGCCAGCGTAGGAGGAGCCCAAGAGACCCAGTACTTC CASVGGAQETQYF
few TRBJ1-1 TRBV6-8 TRBD1 TGTGCCAGCAGGGGAGGGCAGGGGGCCTTTGGAGCTTTCTTT CASRGGQGAFGAFF
NA TRBJ2-3 TRBV10-2 NA TGCGCCAGCAGTGATCCGGCAACCTTCTATACAGATACGCAGTATTTT CASSDPATFYTDTQYF
NA TRBJ2-3 TRBV30 NA TGTGCCTGGAGCGCCGGGAGCACAGATACGCAGTATTTT CAWSAGSTDTQYF
NA TRBJ1-1 TRBV16 NA TGTGCCAGCAGCAAAACAGGGAACACTGAAGCTTTCTTT CASSKTGNTEAFF
NA TRBJ2-7 TRBV4-1 TRBD2 TGCGCCAGCAGCCAAGATTCCTGGCTAGCGGGAGCAGCCGAACAGTACTTC CASSQDSWLAGAAEQYF
NA TRBJ1-5 TRBV19 NA TGTGCCAGTAGTATAAGGTCTTCAGGGGCCAATCAGCCCCAGCATTTT CASSIRSSGANQPQHF
medium-sized TRBJ2-1 TRBV11-3 TRBD2 TGTGCCAGCAGCTTGCGGGAGGAAACCTACAATGAGCAGTTCTTC CASSLREETYNEQFF
few TRBJ2-1 TRBV9 NA TGTGCCAGCAGCATCCAAAGAGGCGGCAGCTCCTACAATGAGCAGTTCTTC CASSIQRGGSSYNEQFF
NA TRBJ1-5 TRBV19 NA TGTGCCAGTAGTATGGACTATCAGCCCCAGCATTTT CASSMDYQPQHF
NA TRBJ2-5 TRBV15 NA TGTGCCACCAGCAGAGATCAGGCGGGTTTAGGAGAGACCCAGTACTTC CATSRDQAGLGETQYF
few TRBJ2-2 TRBV6-8 TRBD1 TGTGCCACCGACAGGGTTGGCACCGGGGAGCTGTTTTTT CATDRVGTGELFF
NA TRBJ2-1 TRBV19 TRBD2 TGTGCCAGTAGCCTTAAGCCTAGCGGGAGAGGGCTGCTGGGTAATGAGCAGTTCTTC CASSLKPSGRGLLGNEQFF
NA TRBJ2-2 TRBV28 TRBD2 TGCGCCAGCAGGCCACGGGGGGGCGGGGAGCTGTTTTTT CASRPRGGGELFF
few TRBJ2-2 TRBV7-7 NA TGTGCCAGCAGCCCCGTCTTCGCGGGTTTCAACACCGGGGAGCTGTTTTTT CASSPVFAGFNTGELFF
NA TRBJ2-2 TRBV28 NA TGTGCCAGCCTATCCGGCGGGAACACCGGGGAGCTGTTTTTT CASLSGGNTGELFF
NA TRBJ1-2 TRBV15 TRBD1 TGTGCCACCAGCAGAGACTCACAGGGGTCCTATGGCTACACCTTC CATSRDSQGSYGYTF
NA TRBJ1-4 TRBV30 NA TGTGCCTGGAGTCAGGGGATGGGTGAAAAACTGTTTTTT CAWSQGMGEKLFF
NA TRBJ1-2 TRBV28 TRBD1 TGTGCCAGCAGGCCGACAGGGGGTTACTATGGCTACACCTTC CASRPTGGYYGYTF
medium-sized TRBJ1-5 TRBV6-8 TRBD1 TGTGCCAGCATGGACCCGGGACAGGGATATCAGCCCCAGCATTTT CASMDPGQGYQPQHF